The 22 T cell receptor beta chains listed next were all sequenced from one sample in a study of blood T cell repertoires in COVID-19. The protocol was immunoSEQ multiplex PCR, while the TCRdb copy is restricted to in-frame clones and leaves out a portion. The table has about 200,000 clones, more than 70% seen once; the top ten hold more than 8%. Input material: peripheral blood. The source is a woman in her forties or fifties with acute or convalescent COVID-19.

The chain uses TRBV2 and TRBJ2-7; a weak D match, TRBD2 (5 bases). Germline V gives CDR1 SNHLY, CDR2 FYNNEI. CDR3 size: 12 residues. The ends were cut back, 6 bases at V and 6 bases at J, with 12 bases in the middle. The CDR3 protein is CASSPDSSEQYF. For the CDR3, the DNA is TGTGCCAGCAGCCCGGACTCCAGCGAGCAGTACTTC.

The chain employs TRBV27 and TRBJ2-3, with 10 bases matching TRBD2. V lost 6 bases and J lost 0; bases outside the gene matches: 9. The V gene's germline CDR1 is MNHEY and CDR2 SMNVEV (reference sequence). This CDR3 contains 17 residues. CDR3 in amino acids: CASSPYPTSGSTDTQYF. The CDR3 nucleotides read TGTGCCAGCAGCCCCTACCCGACTAGCGGGAGCACAGATACGCAGTATTTT.

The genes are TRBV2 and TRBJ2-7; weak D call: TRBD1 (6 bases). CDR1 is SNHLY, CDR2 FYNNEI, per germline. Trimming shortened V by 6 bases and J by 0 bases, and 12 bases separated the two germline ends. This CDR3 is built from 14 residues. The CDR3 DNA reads TGTGCCAGCAGACAGGGAAGCAGCTCCTACGAGCAGTACTTC. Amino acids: CASRQGSSSYEQYF.

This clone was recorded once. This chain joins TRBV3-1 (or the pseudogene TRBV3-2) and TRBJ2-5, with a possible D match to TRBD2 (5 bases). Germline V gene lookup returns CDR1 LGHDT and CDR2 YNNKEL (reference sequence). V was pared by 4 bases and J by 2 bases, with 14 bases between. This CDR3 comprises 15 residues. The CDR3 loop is CASSPPDPGQETQYF. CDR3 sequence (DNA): TGTGCCAGCAGCCCGCCGGATCCGGGGCAAGAGACCCAGTACTTC.

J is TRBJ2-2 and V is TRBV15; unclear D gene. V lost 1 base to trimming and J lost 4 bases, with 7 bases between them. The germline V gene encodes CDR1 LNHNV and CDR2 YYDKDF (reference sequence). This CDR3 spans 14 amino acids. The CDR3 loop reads CATSRAPGTGELFF. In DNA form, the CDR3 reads TGTGCCACCAGCAGAGCCCCGGGCACCGGGGAGCTGTTTTTT.

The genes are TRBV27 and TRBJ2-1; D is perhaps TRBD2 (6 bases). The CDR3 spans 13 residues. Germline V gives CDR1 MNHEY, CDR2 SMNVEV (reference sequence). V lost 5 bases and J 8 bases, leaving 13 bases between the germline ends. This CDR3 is CASSPLTRDEQFF. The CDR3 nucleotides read TGTGCCAGCAGTCCTCTGACTAGGGATGAGCAGTTCTTC.

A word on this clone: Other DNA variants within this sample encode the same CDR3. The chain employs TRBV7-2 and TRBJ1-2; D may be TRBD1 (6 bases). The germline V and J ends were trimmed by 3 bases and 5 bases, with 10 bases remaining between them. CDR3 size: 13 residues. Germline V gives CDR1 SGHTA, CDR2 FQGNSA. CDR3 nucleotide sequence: TGTGCCAGCAGCTTGGACAGTACTTATGGCTACACCTTC. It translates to CASSLDSTYGYTF.

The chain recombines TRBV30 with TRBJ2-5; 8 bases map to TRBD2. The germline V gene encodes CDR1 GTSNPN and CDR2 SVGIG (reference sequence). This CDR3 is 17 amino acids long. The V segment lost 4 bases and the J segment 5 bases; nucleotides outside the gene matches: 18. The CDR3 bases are TGTGCCTGGAAAACTCTAGCGGGTGGCCGGAGGATGGAGACCCAGTACTTC. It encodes CAWKTLAGGRRMETQYF.

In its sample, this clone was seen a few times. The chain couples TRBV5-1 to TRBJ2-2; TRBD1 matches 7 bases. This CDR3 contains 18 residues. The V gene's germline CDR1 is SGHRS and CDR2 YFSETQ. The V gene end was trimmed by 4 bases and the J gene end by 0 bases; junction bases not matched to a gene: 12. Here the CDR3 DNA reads TGCGCCAGCAGCCCCGCCCGGACAGGATTGACGAACACCGGGGAGCTGTTTTTT. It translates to CASSPARTGLTNTGELFF.

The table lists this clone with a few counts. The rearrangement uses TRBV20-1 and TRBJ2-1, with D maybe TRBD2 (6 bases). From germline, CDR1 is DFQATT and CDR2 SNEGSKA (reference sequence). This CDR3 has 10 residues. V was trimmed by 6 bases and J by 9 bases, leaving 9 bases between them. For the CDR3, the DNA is TGCAGTGCCCAAGCGGGTGAGCAGTTCTTC. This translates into CSAQAGEQFF.

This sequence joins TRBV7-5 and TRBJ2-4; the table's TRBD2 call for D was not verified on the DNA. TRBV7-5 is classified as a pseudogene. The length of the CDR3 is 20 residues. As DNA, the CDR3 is TGTGCCAGAAGCTTAGGTGGGCTAGCGGATCGCATGCTAGCCAAAAACATTCAGTACTTC. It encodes CARSLGGLADRMLAKNIQYF.

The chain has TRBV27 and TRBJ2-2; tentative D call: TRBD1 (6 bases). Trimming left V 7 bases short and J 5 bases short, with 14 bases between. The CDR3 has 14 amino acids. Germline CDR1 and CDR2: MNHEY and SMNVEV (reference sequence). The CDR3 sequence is CASTPSGVTGELFF. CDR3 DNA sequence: TGTGCCAGCACACCTTCAGGGGTGACCGGGGAGCTGTTTTTT.

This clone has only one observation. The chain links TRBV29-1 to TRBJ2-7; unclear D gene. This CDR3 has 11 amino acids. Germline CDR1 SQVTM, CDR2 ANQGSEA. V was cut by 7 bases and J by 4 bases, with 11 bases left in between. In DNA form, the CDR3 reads TGCAGCGGAGGAGAACAATACGAGCAGTACTTC. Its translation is CSGGEQYEQYF.

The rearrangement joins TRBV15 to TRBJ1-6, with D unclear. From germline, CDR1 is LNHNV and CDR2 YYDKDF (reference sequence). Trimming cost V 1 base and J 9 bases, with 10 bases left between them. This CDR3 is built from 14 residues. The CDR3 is CATSRGGEGSPLHF. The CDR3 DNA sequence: TGTGCCACCAGCAGAGGTGGGGAGGGTTCACCCCTCCACTTT.

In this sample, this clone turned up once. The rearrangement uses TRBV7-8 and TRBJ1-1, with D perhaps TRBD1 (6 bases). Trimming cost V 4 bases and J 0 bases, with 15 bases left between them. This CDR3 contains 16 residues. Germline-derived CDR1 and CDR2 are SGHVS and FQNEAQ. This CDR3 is CASSSIERDMNTEAFF. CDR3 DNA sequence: TGTGCCAGCAGCTCCATCGAACGGGACATGAACACTGAAGCTTTCTTT.

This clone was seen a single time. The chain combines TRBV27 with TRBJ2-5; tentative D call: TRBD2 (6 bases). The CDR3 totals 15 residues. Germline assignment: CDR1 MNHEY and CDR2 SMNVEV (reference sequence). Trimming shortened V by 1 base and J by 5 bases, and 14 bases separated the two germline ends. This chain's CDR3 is CASSLLGSGVETQYF. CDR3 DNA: TGTGCCAGCAGTTTATTAGGGTCGGGGGTGGAGACCCAGTACTTC.

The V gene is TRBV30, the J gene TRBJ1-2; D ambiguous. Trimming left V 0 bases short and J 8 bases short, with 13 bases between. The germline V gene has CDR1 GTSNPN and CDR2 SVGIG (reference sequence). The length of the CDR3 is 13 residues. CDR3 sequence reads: CAWSVLVGEGYTF. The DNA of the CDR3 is TGTGCCTGGAGTGTACTAGTTGGGGAGGGCTACACCTTC.

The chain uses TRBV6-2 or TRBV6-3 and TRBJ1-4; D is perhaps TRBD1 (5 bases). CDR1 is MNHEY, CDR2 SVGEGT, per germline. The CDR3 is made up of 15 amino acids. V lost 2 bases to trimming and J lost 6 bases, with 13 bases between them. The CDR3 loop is CASSYGWGSDEKLFF. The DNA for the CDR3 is TGTGCCAGCAGTTACGGGTGGGGCTCGGATGAAAAACTGTTTTTT.

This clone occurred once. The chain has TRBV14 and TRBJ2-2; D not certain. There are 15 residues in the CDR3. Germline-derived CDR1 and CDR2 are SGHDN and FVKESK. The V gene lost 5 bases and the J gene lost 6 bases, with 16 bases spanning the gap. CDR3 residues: CASSSLSAVPGELFF. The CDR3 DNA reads TGTGCCAGCAGCTCGCTAAGTGCCGTCCCCGGGGAGCTGTTTTTT.

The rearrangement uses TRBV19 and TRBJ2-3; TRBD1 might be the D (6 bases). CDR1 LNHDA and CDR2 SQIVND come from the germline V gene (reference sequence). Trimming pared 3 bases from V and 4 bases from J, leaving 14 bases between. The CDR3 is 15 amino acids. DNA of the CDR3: TGTGCCAGTAGTATTACGGACAGAGAGGCAGATACGCAGTATTTT. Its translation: CASSITDREADTQYF.

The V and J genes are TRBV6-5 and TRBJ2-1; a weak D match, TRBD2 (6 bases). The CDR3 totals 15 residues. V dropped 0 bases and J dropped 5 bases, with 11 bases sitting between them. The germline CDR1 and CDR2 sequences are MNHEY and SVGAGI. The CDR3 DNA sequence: TGTGCCAGCAGTTACTCGCTAGCGAGGAACAATGAGCAGTTCTTC. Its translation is CASSYSLARNNEQFF.

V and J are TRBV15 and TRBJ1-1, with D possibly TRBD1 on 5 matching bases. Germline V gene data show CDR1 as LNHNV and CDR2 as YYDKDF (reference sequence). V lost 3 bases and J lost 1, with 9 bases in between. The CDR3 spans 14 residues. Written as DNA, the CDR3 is TGTGCCACCAGCAGGCAGACAGCGAACACTGAAGCTTTCTTT. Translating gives CATSRQTANTEAFF.